This T cell receptor beta chain was obtained from a study of cytomegalovirus exposure and HLA in healthy donors. Findings and caveats of the study: Testing in vitro showed a few CMV-associated chains specific for CMV antigens. Investigators reported some 150 TCR beta chains as tied to cytomegalovirus.

The table came from immunoSEQ multiplex PCR; TCRdb's copy has only in-frame clones and leaves some out. The sample has about 120,000 clones, about 84% seen once. The germline gives CDR1 MRHNA, CDR2 SNTAGT. This CDR3 contains 14 residues. V lost 2 bases and J 3 bases, leaving 7 bases between the germline ends. This clone was detected ten times or more. Antigen specificity is unknown. Material for sequencing was PBMCs. The gene calls are TRBV6-4 and TRBJ2-2; no clear D gene. The receptor was isolated from a man younger than 30 in good health and CMV-seronegative. CDR3 protein: CASSDTPDTGELFF. The CDR3 nucleotides read TGTGCCAGCAGTGACACCCCGGACACCGGGGAGCTGTTTTTT.